This is a list of T cell receptor beta chains from one sample in a study of control samples from healthy donors and cancer patients. TCRdb keeps only in-frame clones here, not all; method: immunoSEQ multiplex PCR. Counted here are 110,000 or so clones, 75% to 90% occurring once; the ten biggest clones make up 17%. The source material was blood. These receptors were collected from a woman aged 50 to 65 in good health. Each CDR3 is given without its conserved first and last residue. A D gene is named only where the DNA matches it firmly. Expanded clones are given a class, and other clones once, few, many or no size at all.

TRBV7-9	NA	TRBJ1-4	NA	ASTPGRSDEKLF
TRBV28	NA	TRBJ1-1	NA	ATTGVRETEAF
TRBV18	NA	TRBJ1-2	TRBD1	ASSPEGARGYGYT
TRBV27	NA	TRBJ2-1	NA	ASSPLSSAPGRQF
TRBV14	NA	TRBJ2-1	TRBD2	ASSQDPLSSGRVYNEQF
TRBV27	NA	TRBJ2-2	NA	ASSTRATASTGELF
TRBV6-5	NA	TRBJ1-1	NA	ASSYLGPSGTEAF
TRBV30	NA	TRBJ1-5	NA	AWSVGGLGNQPQH
TRBV19	NA	TRBJ1-1	NA	ASSIVGLNTEAF
TRBV7-9	NA	TRBJ2-5	TRBD1	ASSSGQDQY
TRBV19	NA	TRBJ1-1	NA	ASTSWAGRNTEAF
TRBV30	NA	TRBJ1-2	NA	AWSAGRGYGYT
TRBV7-9	many	TRBJ1-6	NA	ASSSGAGFYNSPLH
TRBV5-6	NA	TRBJ2-1	NA	ASSGFGGVTYNEQF
TRBV7-9	NA	TRBJ2-1	NA	ASSWKVVAGANEQF
TRBV12-5	NA	TRBJ2-7	TRBD1	ASGRGQAPLEQY
TRBV29-1	once	TRBJ2-7	NA	SVANFYEQY
TRBV2	NA	TRBJ1-1	NA	ASQTVGGTEAF
TRBV3-1/TRBV3-2	NA	TRBJ2-1	TRBD2	ASSQVKGTSGPDDYFNKF
TRBV4-3	NA	TRBJ2-3	TRBD1	ASSQNAADRGTDTQY
TRBV14	NA	TRBJ1-3	NA	ASSPAGGNTIY
TRBV11-2	NA	TRBJ1-1	TRBD1	ASSWTGTGAEAF
TRBV7-2	NA	TRBJ2-5	TRBD2	ASSLDGAGGGETQY
TRBV19	NA	TRBJ2-5	TRBD1	ATIDSDRRGETQY
TRBV24-1	NA	TRBJ1-5	NA	ATSDLGGGGQPQH
TRBV30	NA	TRBJ2-1	NA	AWSAQGGSYNEQF
TRBV6-6	once	TRBJ2-2	TRBD2	ASRGRGGTGELF
TRBV2	NA	TRBJ2-7	TRBD1	ASIPGQGGNEQY
TRBV3-1/TRBV3-2	few	TRBJ2-7	TRBD1	ASSQTTGTHEQY
TRBV2	NA	TRBJ1-2	NA	ASSEEGESYT
TRBV11-2	once	TRBJ1-1	NA	ASSLFLIRGPPEAF
TRBV9	NA	TRBJ2-3	TRBD2	ASSVDSGGNTDTQY
TRBV14	NA	TRBJ2-3	NA	ASSQVGWADTQY
TRBV4-3	NA	TRBJ2-1	TRBD2	ASSQDLLAGVVSYNEQF
TRBV3-1/TRBV3-2	NA	TRBJ2-4	NA	ASSQESGFLAKNIQY
TRBV5-1	NA	TRBJ2-7	TRBD1	ASSGTGPSSYEQY
TRBV5-6	NA	TRBJ1-1	NA	ASSLGRGAHSPAF
TRBV5-5	NA	TRBJ2-7	TRBD2	ASSPGGDGSYEQY
TRBV5-4	NA	TRBJ2-5	NA	ASSGSGGGPETQY
TRBV7-9	NA	TRBJ2-7	TRBD1	ASSNIRTGTSYEQY
TRBV3-1/TRBV3-2	NA	TRBJ1-1	NA	ASSQPGGPGTEAF
TRBV19	NA	TRBJ1-4	NA	ASSMGGGRDEKLF
TRBV19	NA	TRBJ2-7	NA	ASSPRQTLYEQY